This T cell receptor beta chain was obtained from a study of T cell repertoires in cytomegalovirus infection. TCRdb ran MiXCR on the reads and lists one entry per CDR3 protein. The sample contains hundreds of thousands of distinct CDR3 sequences, approximately 22% of which appear only once. For this clonotype: Its matching antigen is unknown.

Findings of the study overall: Totalled public TCR beta family frequency picked out people who carried CMV plus the relevant HLA. Within the response measured ex vivo, HLA-C-restricted CMV-specific TCR beta clonotypes were dominant.

Germline-derived CDR1 and CDR2 are SGDLS and YYNGEE. V gave up 3 bases and J gave up 5 bases, with 19 bases separating them. The CDR3 has 16 residues. V usage is TRBV9 and J usage is TRBJ2-3, with a weak D call TRBD1 (6 bases). This clonotype was obtained from a human donor in good health (CMV status not recorded). Some clones in this sample may be carry-over from other donors' samples. The source material was CD8+ T cells from PBMCs. The CDR3 here is CASSAYLTGTGDTQYF. The CDR3 region has the DNA TGTGCCAGCAGCGCTTACTTAACAGGGACGGGAGATACGCAGTATTTT.